A single sample is the source of the 17 T cell receptor beta chains below, sequenced in a study of shared clonotypes between healthy human individuals. Some clones are missing from TCRdb's copy, which holds only in-frame ones; the method was immunoSEQ multiplex PCR. Seen here are approximately 400,000 clones, about 96% observed once, and the top ten hold less than 0.35%. The source material was memory CD8+ T cells sorted from blood. The sample's subset: CD45RO+ cells pooled with CCR7-negative TemRA cells. The origin of the receptors is a man under 40 in good health.

The V call is TRBV28, the J call TRBJ2-3; 12 nucleotides align to TRBD2. Trimming removed 5 bases from V and 1 base from J; junction bases left unmatched: 13. This CDR3 has 19 amino acids. Germline CDR1 and CDR2: MDHEN and SYDVKM. The CDR3 coding sequence is TGTGCCAGCAGTCACCCGACTAGCGGGAGTATGTTGGGCACAGATACGCAGTATTTT. Protein: CASSHPTSGSMLGTDTQYF.

This sequence joins TRBV30 and TRBJ2-5; 9 bases match TRBD2. Germline CDR1 reads GTSNPN; CDR2 reads SVGIG (reference sequence). V was pared by 4 bases and J by 4 bases, with 1 base of the junction left unmatched. CDR3 length equals 12 residues. CDR3 amino acids: CAWISGRETQYF. For the CDR3, the DNA is TGTGCCTGGATTAGCGGGAGAGAGACCCAGTACTTC.

V gene TRBV27 combines with J gene TRBJ1-2; tentative D call: TRBD1 (5 bases). The CDR3 runs 15 residues. Germline values: CDR1 MNHEY, CDR2 SMNVEV (reference sequence). Trimming took off 3 bases at V and 1 base at J, with 12 bases between the two ends. The CDR3 DNA is TGTGCCAGCAGTTTTATTCAGGGAGGTAACTATGGCTACACCTTC. Translating gives CASSFIQGGNYGYTF.

This clone was seen once. The chain carries TRBV27 and TRBJ2-1; TRBD1 matches 11 bases. Germline assignment: CDR1 MNHEY and CDR2 SMNVEV (reference sequence). CDR3 length: 15 amino acids. The ends lost 8 bases at V and 4 bases at J; junction bases unmatched: 7. CDR3 sequence: CASGTGTGGYNEQFF. In DNA form, the CDR3 reads TGTGCCAGCGGGACCGGGACAGGGGGATACAATGAGCAGTTCTTC.

This clone appeared once. V is TRBV11-2 and J is TRBJ2-5; D is undetermined. The CDR3 runs 15 residues. Germline CDR1 and CDR2: SGHAT and FQNNGV. V was cut by 5 bases and J by 5 bases, with 18 bases left in between. The CDR3 sequence: CASSTSSDAWETQYF. CDR3 coding DNA: TGTGCCAGCAGCACCTCCTCGGATGCCTGGGAGACCCAGTACTTC. The complete variable domain, with remaining parts taken from reference TRBV11-2 and TRBJ2-5, reads EAGVAQSPRYKIIEKRQSVAFWCNPISGHATLYWYQQILGQGPKLLIQFQNNGVVDDSQLPKDRFSAERLKGVDSTLKIQPAKLEDSAVYLCASSTSSDAWETQYFGPGTRLLVL.

The genes are TRBV7-9 and TRBJ1-1, with D possibly TRBD1 on 5 matching bases. Per germline, CDR1 SEHNR and CDR2 FQNEAQ (reference sequence). Between the trimmed V and J ends, which lost 6 bases and 1 base, there was a span of 12 bases. The CDR3 spans 14 residues. CDR3 sequence: CASREGAPNTEAFF. In nucleotides, the CDR3 is TGTGCCAGCAGAGAAGGGGCGCCGAACACTGAAGCTTTCTTT.

This clone was detected only once. This chain links TRBV28 with TRBJ1-1, with a tentative D call TRBD1 (6 bases). This CDR3 is built from 13 residues. V was clipped by 5 bases and J by 3 bases, with 10 bases between them. Germline V gene sequence: CDR1 MDHEN, CDR2 SYDVKM. The CDR3 nucleotides read TGTGCCAGCAGTACAGGGAGGGACACTGAAGCTTTCTTT. Translation gives CASSTGRDTEAFF.

This clone was seen only once. V is TRBV28 and J is TRBJ2-7; D might be TRBD2 (6 bases). V was clipped by 3 bases and J by 6 bases, with 21 bases between them. The CDR3 has 16 amino acids. The germline gives CDR1 MDHEN, CDR2 SYDVKM. The CDR3 DNA reads TGTGCCAGCAGTTTTACACTAGCTAATCGTCAGACCGAGCAGTACTTC. Translating gives CASSFTLANRQTEQYF.

The J gene is TRBJ1-2, the V gene TRBV5-4; 7 bases align to TRBD1. The CDR3 is made up of 13 amino acids. CDR1 is SGHNT, CDR2 YYREEE, per germline (reference sequence). After removal of 2 bases from V and 8 bases from J, the junction contained 6 bases not matched to a gene. The DNA of the CDR3 is TGTGCCAGCAGCTTCGACAGGGTGGGCGGCTACACCTTC. Its translation is CASSFDRVGGYTF.

This chain links TRBV6-1 with TRBJ2-1, with 8 bases matching TRBD2. V lost 6 bases, J lost 1 base, and 5 bases stayed unmatched. This CDR3 has 15 residues. Germline V lookup: CDR1 MNHNS, CDR2 SASEGT. The DNA of the CDR3 is TGTGCCAGCAGCCTTACTAGCGGATCCTACAATGAGCAGTTCTTC. This gives the protein CASSLTSGSYNEQFF.

This chain joins TRBV5-6 and TRBJ1-2; the D gene is possibly TRBD1 (5 bases). V was pared by 7 bases and J by 5 bases, with 15 bases between. CDR3 size: 13 residues. Germline lookup yields CDR1 SGHDT and CDR2 YYEEEE. CDR3 sequence: CASSPGGGYGYTF. The CDR3, as DNA: TGTGCCAGCTCCCCGGGCGGGGGGTATGGCTACACCTTC.

V usage is TRBV28 and J usage is TRBJ2-7; D is perhaps TRBD1 (5 bases). The CDR3 is 15 amino acids. The germline gives CDR1 MDHEN, CDR2 SYDVKM. Trimming took 7 bases from V and 3 from J, leaving 19 bases between them. The CDR3 protein is CASTVMGSGFYEQYF. CDR3 sequence (DNA): TGTGCCAGCACCGTAATGGGGTCAGGGTTCTACGAGCAGTACTTC.

This chain connects TRBV15 to TRBJ1-2, with TRBD1 as a possible D gene (5 bases). Germline V gene lookup returns CDR1 LNHNV and CDR2 YYDKDF (reference sequence). Deletions cut 0 bases from V and 2 bases from J, with 7 bases between. The CDR3 runs 14 residues. This chain's CDR3 is CATSRDGGNYGYTF. The CDR3 DNA is TGTGCCACCAGCAGAGATGGGGGGAACTATGGCTACACCTTC.

This chain links TRBV7-2 with TRBJ2-1, with D possibly TRBD1 on 5 matching bases. The CDR3 has 12 amino acids. Germline assignment: CDR1 SGHTA and CDR2 FQGNSA. V lost 1 base and J 15 bases, leaving 13 bases between the germline ends. CDR3 amino acids: CASSLGLTVRFF. The CDR3 DNA is TGTGCCAGCAGCTTAGGGTTGACAGTAAGGTTCTTC.

CDR3 nucleotides: TGTGCCAGCAGCGAGGGACAGTCTAATGAAAAACTGTTTTTT. This encodes CASSEGQSNEKLFF. V gene TRBV5-4 combines with J gene TRBJ1-4, with 7 bases identical to TRBD1. Germline CDR1 reads SGHNT; CDR2 reads YYREEE (reference sequence). The CDR3 length is 14 residues. Trimming at V came to 4 bases and at J to 3 bases, leaving 3 bases not matched to a gene.

The V gene is TRBV5-5, the J gene TRBJ2-7; the D is unclear. The germline V gene has CDR1 SGHKS and CDR2 YYEKEE (reference sequence). The CDR3 has 15 residues. The germline V and J ends were trimmed by 3 bases and 8 bases, with 21 bases remaining between them. DNA of the CDR3: TGTGCCAGCAGCTCTCAGGTGCTCCTACGGACGAAGCAGTACTTC. Residues: CASSSQVLLRTKQYF. Combining the CDR3 with reference TRBV5-5 and TRBJ2-7 gives the whole variable domain DAGVTQSPTHLIKTRGQQVTLRCSPISGHKSVSWYQQVLGQGPQFIFQYYEKEERGRGNFPDRFSARQFPNYSSELNVNALLLGDSALYLCASSSQVLLRTKQYFGPGTRLTVT.

V and J are TRBV29-1 and TRBJ2-5, with D tentatively TRBD1 (6 bases). From germline, CDR1 is SQVTM and CDR2 ANQGSEA. There are 12 residues in the CDR3. The germline V and J ends were trimmed by 4 bases and 4 bases, with 10 bases remaining between them. CDR3 residues: CSVGPGAETQYF. The CDR3 nucleotides are TGCAGCGTTGGTCCAGGGGCAGAGACCCAGTACTTC.